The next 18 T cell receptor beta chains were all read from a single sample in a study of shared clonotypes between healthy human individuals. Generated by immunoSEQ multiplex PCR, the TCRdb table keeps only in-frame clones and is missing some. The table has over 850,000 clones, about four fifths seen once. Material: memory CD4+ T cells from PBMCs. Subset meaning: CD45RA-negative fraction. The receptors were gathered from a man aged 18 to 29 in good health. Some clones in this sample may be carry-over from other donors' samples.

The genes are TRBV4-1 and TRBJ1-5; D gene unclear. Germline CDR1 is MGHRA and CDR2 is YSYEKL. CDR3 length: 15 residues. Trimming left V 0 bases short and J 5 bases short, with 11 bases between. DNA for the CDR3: TGCGCCAGCAGCCAAGAGACATCGGGTTATCAGCCCCAGCATTTT. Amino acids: CASSQETSGYQPQHF.

The CDR3 spells CAWSDGSTYEQYF. For the CDR3, the DNA is TGTGCCTGGAGTGATGGGAGTACCTACGAGCAGTACTTC. The chain carries TRBV30 and TRBJ2-7, with a possible D match to TRBD2 (5 bases). The CDR3 consists of 13 residues. Germline lookup yields CDR1 GTSNPN and CDR2 SVGIG (reference sequence). Trimming stripped 1 base from V and 2 bases from J, with 9 bases between.

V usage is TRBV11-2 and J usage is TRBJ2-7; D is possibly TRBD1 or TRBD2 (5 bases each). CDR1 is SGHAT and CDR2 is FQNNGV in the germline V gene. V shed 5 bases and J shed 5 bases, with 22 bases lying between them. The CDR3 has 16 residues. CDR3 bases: TGTGCCAGCAGCCCTCGCTTCCCGGGACGACAACACGAGCAGTACTTC. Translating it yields CASSPRFPGRQHEQYF.

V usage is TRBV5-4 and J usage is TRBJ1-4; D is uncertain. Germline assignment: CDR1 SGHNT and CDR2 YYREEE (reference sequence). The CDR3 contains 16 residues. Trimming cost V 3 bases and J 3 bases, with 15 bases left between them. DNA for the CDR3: TGTGCCAGCAGCTCGACCTTGGCGGGTTCTAATGAAAAACTGTTTTTT. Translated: CASSSTLAGSNEKLFF.

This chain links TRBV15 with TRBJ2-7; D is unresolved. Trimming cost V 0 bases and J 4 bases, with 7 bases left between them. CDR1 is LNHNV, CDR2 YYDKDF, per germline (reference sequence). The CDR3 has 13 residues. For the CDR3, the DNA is TGTGCCACCAGCAGAGAATGGCTTTACGAGCAGTACTTC. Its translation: CATSREWLYEQYF.

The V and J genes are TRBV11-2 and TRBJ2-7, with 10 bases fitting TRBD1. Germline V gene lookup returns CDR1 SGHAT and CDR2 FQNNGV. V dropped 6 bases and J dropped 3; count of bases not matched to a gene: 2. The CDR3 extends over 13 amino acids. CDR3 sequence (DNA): TGTGCCAGCAGACGGACAGGGGGCTACGAGCAGTACTTC. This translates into CASRRTGGYEQYF.

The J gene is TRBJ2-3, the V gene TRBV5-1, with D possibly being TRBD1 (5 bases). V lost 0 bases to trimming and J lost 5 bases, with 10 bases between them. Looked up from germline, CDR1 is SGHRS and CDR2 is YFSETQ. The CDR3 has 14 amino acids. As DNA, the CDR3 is TGCGCCAGCAGCTTGGCAGGTACAGGAGATACGCAGTATTTT. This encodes CASSLAGTGDTQYF.

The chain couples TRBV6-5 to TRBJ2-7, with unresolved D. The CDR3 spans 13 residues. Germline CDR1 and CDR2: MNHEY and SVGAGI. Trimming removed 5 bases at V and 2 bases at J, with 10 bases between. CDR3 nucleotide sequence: TGTGCCAGCAGTCAACGGGCCACCTACGAGCAGTACTTC. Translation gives CASSQRATYEQYF.

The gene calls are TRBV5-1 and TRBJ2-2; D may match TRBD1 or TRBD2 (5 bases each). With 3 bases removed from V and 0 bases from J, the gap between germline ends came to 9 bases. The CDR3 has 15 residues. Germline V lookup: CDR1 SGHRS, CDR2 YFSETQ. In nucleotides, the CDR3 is TGCGCCAGCAGCTCGGGACCTACGAACACCGGGGAGCTGTTTTTT. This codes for CASSSGPTNTGELFF.

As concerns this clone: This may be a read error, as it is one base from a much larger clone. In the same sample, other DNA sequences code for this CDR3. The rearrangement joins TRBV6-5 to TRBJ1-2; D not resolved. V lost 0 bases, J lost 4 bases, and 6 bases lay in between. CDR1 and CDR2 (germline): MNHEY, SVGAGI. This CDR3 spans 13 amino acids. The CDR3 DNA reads TGTGCCAGCAGTTACTCGACTGGCTATGGCTACACCTTC. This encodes CASSYSTGYGYTF.

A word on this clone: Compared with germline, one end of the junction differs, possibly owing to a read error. In DNA, the CDR3 is TGTGCCAGCCGTTTTCGGGGCGGGACAGTTAAGGCCGGGGAGCTGTTTTTT. This gives the protein CASRFRGGTVKAGELFF. The chain has TRBV27 and TRBJ2-2; perhaps TRBD1 as D (7 bases). From germline, CDR1 is MNHEY and CDR2 SMNVEV (reference sequence). The CDR3 extends over 17 amino acids.

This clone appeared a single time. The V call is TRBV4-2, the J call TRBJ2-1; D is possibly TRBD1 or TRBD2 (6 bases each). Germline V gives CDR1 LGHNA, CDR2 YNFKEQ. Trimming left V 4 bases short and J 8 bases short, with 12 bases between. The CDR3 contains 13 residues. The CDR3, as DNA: TGTGCCAGCAGCCCTGGACAGCGGGATGAGCAGTTCTTC. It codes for CASSPGQRDEQFF.

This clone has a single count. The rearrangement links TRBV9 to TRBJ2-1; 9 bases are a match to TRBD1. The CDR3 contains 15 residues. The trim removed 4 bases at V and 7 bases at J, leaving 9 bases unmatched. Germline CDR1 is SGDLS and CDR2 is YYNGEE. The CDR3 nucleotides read TGTGCCAGCAGCTCACAGGGGGCGCAAGTGAATGAGCAGTTCTTC. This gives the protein CASSSQGAQVNEQFF. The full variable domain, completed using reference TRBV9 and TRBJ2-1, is DSGVTQTPKHLITATGQRVTLRCSPRSGDLSVYWYQQSLDQGLQFLIQYYNGEERAKGNILERFSAQQFPDLHSELNLSSLELGDSALYFCASSSQGAQVNEQFFGPGTRLTVL.

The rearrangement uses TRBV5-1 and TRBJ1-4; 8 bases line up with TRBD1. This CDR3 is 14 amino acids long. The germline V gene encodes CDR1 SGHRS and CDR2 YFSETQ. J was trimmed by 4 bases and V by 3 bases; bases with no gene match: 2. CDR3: CASSSTGVNEKLFF. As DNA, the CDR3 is TGCGCCAGCAGCTCGACAGGGGTTAATGAAAAACTGTTTTTT.

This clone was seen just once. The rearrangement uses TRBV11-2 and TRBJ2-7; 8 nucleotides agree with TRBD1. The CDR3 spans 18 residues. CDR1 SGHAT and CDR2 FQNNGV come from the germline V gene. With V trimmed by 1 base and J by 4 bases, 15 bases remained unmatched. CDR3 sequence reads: CASSLGLPDRGRLYEQYF. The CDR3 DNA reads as TGTGCCAGCAGCTTAGGCCTCCCAGACAGGGGTCGGTTATACGAGCAGTACTTC.

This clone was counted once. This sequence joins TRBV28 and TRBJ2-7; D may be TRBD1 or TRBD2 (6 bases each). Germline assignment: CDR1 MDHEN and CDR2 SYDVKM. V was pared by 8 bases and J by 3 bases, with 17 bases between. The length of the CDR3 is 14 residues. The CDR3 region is CASRPRGLGYEQYF. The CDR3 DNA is TGTGCCAGCCGCCCCAGGGGACTCGGCTACGAGCAGTACTTC.

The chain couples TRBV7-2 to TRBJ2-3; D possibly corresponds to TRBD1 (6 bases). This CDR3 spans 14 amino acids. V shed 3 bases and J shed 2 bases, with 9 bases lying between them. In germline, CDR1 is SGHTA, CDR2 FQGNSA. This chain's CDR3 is CASSFGGFTDTQYF. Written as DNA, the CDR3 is TGTGCCAGCAGCTTTGGGGGCTTCACAGATACGCAGTATTTT. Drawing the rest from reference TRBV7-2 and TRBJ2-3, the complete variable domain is GAGVSQSPSNKVTEKGKDVELRCDPISGHTALYWYRQSLGQGLEFLIYFQGNSAPDKSGLPSDRFSAERTGGSVSTLTIQRTQQEDSAVYLCASSFGGFTDTQYFGPGTRLTVL.

The CDR3 DNA reads TGTGCCAGCAGTTTAATCAGCGGGAGGAGTTTTTACGAGCAGTACTTC. Translating it yields CASSLISGRSFYEQYF. The rearrangement links TRBV27 to TRBJ2-7; 9 nucleotides align to TRBD2. Germline CDR1 MNHEY, CDR2 SMNVEV (reference sequence). The CDR3 loop spans 16 amino acids. V dropped 2 bases and J dropped 4; count of bases not matched to a gene: 9.